Included here is one TCR beta chain sequence, with context. This could be a read error, since a much larger clone is one nucleotide away. This record belongs to a study of tumor-infiltrating lymphocytes in primary liver carcinoma. Starting from 500 ng of total RNA, TCR beta cDNA was produced with a primer in the constant region. Slightly modified ARM-PCR with three nested multiplex PCR rounds yielded TCR beta libraries. Investigators reported that the first two PCR rounds, at 10 cycles each, used TRBV1-TRBV30 forward primers with a C-beta reverse primer. In TCRdb, the multiplex PCR reads were re-called with MiXCR into one record per CDR3 protein. The sample consists of more than 95,000 distinct CDR3 sequences, 55% to 75% of them appearing once. The V gene's germline CDR1 is MDHEN and CDR2 SYDVKM. The CDR3 runs 12 residues. Total RNA and DNA came together from 20-30 mg of bulk tissue without cell sorting.

Sequencing was performed on liver tumor tissue from sampling region 3. Subset denoted: tumor region T3, left-lateral pole. V and J are TRBV28 and TRBJ2-1; D might be TRBD2 (5 bases). This clonotype originated in a woman aged 60-75 years with primary liver carcinoma and hepatitis B virus infection. CDR3 nucleotide sequence: TGTACCAGCAGTACTAGGCGTAATGAGCAGTTCTTC. This sequence encodes CTSSTRRNEQFF.